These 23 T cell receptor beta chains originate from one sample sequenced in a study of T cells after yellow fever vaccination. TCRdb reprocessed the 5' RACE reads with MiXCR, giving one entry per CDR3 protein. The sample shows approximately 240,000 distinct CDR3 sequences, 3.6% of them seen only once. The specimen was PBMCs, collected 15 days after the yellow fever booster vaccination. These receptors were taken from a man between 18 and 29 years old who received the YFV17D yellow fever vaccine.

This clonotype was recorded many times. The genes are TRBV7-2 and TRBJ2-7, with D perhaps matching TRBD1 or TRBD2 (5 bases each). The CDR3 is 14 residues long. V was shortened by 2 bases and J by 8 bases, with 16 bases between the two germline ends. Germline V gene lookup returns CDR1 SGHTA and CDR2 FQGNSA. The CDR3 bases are TGTGCCAGCAGCTTAACAGGTTGGGGGACCCAGCAGTACGTC. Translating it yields CASSLTGWGTQQYV.

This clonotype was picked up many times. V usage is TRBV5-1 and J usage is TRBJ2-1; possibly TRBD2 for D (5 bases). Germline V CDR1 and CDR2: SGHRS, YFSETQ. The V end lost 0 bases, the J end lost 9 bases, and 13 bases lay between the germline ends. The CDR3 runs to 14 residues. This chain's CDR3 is CASSLGPFAGEQFF. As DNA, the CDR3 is TGCGCCAGCAGCTTGGGTCCTTTCGCGGGTGAGCAGTTCTTC.

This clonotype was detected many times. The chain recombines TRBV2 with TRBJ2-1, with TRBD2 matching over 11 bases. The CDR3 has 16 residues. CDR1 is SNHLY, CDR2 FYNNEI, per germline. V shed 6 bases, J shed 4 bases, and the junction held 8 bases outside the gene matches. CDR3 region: CASRTGSSGGYNEQFF. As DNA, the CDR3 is TGTGCCAGCAGGACTGGGTCTAGCGGGGGGTACAATGAGCAGTTCTTC.

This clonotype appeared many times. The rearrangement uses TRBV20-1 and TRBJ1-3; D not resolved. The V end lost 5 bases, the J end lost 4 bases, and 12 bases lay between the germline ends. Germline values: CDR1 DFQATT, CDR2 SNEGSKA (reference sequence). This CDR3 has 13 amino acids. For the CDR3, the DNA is TGCAGTGCTCACCTAAGGGAAGGAAACACCATATATTTT. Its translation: CSAHLREGNTIYF.

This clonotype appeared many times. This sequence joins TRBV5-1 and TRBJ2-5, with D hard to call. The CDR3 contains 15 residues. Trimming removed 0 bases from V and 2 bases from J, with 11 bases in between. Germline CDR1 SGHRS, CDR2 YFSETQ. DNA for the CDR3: TGCGCCAGCAGCTTGGGTAGTTGGTCGCAAGAGACCCAGTACTTC. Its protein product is CASSLGSWSQETQYF.

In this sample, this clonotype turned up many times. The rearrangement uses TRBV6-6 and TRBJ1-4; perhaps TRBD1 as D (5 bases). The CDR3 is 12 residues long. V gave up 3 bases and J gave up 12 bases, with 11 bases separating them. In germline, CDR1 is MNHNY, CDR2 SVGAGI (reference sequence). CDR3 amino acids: CASSYRDGELFF. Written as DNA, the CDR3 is TGTGCCAGCAGTTATCGGGACGGTGAACTGTTTTTT.

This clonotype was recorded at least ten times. CDR3 nucleotide sequence: TGTGCCAGCAGTTTATCGCAAGGGAGCCGGGGGTCTCGCGAGCAGTACGTC. Protein sequence: CASSLSQGSRGSREQYV. The chain couples TRBV27 to TRBJ2-7; possible D gene TRBD2, 6 bases. The CDR3 runs 17 residues. From germline, CDR1 is MNHEY and CDR2 SMNVEV (reference sequence). V was trimmed by 0 bases and J by 6 bases, leaving 21 bases between them.

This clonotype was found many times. CDR3 residues: CSLSGGGTDTQYF. DNA for the CDR3: TGCAGTCTCAGCGGGGGGGGTACAGATACGCAGTATTTT. V usage is TRBV20-1 and J usage is TRBJ2-3, with 10 bases matching TRBD2. This CDR3 is built from 13 residues. J was trimmed by 3 bases and V by 8 bases; bases with no gene match: 5. Germline CDR1 DFQATT, CDR2 SNEGSKA (reference sequence).

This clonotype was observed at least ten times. This chain's CDR3 is CSAGAPSGGNYEQYF. DNA for the CDR3: TGCAGTGCTGGAGCCCCTAGCGGGGGGAATTACGAGCAGTACTTC. The chain links TRBV20-1 to TRBJ2-7, with 11 bases aligning to TRBD2. V trimming: 5 bases; J trimming: 4 bases; junction bases outside the gene matches: 10. The germline CDR1 and CDR2 sequences are DFQATT and SNEGSKA (reference sequence). CDR3 length: 15 residues.

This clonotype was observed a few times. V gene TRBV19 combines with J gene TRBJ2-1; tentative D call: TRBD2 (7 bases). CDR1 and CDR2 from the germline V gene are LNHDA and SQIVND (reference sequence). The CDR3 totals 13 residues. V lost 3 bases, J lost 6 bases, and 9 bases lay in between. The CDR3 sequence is CASSMGGPNEQFF. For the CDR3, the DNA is TGTGCCAGTAGTATGGGGGGGCCCAATGAGCAGTTCTTC. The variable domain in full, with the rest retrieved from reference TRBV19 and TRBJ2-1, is DGGITQSPKYLFRKEGQNVTLSCEQNLNHDAMYWYRQDPGQGLRLIYYSQIVNDFQKGDIAEGYSVSREKKESFPLTVTSAQKNPTAFYLCASSMGGPNEQFFGPGTRLTVL.

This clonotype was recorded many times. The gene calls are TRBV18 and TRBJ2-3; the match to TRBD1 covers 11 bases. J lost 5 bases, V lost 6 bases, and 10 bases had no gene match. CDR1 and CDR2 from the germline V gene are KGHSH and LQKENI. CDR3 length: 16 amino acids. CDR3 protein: CASSPFRGQGEDTQYF. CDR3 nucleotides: TGTGCCAGCTCTCCCTTCCGGGGACAGGGGGAAGATACGCAGTATTTT.

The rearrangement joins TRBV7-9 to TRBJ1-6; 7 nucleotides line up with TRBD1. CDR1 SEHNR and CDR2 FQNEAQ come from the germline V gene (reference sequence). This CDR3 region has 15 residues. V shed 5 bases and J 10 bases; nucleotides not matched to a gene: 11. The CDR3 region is CASSPQGSGGSPLHF. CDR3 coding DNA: TGTGCCAGCAGCCCCCAAGGGTCAGGGGGATCACCCCTCCACTTT.

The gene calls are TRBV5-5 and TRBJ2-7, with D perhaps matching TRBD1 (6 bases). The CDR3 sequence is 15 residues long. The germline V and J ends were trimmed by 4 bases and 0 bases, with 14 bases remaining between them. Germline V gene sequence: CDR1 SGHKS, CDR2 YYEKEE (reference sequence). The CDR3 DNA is TGTGCCAGCAGCCAAGGACAGCGTAGCTCCTACGAGCAGTACGTC. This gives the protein CASSQGQRSSYEQYV.

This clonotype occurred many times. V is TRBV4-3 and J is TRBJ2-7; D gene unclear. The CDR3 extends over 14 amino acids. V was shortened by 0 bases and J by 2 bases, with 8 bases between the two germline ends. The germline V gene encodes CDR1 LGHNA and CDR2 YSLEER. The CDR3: CASSQDQVTYEQYF. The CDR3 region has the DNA TGCGCCAGCAGCCAAGATCAGGTGACCTACGAGCAGTACTTC.

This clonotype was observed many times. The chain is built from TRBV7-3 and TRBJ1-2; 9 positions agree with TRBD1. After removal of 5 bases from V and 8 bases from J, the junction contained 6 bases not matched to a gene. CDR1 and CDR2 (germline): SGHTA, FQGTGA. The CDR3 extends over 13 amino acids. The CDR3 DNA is TGTGCCAGCAGCCCCGGGACAGGGCGAGGCTACACCTTC. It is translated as CASSPGTGRGYTF.

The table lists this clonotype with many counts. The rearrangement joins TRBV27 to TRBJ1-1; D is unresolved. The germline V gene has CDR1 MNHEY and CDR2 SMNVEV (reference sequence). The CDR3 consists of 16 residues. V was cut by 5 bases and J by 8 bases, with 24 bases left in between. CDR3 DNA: TGTGCCAGCAGTGGGAACCTTTACGGGTCCGCAATCGAAGCTTTCTTT. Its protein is CASSGNLYGSAIEAFF.

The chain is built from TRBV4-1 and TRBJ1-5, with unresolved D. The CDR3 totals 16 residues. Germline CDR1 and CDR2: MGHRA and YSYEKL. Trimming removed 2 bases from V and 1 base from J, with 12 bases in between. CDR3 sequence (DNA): TGCGCCAGCAGCCAACAGGTTGCCGGGAGCAATCAGCCCCAGCATTTT. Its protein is CASSQQVAGSNQPQHF.

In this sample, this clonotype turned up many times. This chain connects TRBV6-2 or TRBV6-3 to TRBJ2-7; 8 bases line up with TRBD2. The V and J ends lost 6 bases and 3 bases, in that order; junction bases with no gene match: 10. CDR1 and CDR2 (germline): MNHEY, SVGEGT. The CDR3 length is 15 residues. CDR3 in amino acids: CASSPLSGGVYEQYV. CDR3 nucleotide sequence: TGTGCCAGCAGCCCCCTAAGCGGGGGTGTCTACGAGCAGTACGTC.

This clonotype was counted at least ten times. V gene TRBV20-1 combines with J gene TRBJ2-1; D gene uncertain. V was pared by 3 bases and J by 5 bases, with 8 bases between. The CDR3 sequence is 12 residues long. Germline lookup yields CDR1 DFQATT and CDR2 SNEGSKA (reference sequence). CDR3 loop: CSASDQNNEQFF. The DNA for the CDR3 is TGCAGTGCTAGTGACCAAAACAATGAGCAGTTCTTC.

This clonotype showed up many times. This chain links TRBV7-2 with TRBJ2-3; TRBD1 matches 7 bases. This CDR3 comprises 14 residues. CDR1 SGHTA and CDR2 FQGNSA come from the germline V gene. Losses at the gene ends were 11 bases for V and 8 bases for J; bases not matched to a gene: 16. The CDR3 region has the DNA TGTGCCGGGACAAACAGGGGTACCGGTGGTACGCAGTATTTT. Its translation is CAGTNRGTGGTQYF.

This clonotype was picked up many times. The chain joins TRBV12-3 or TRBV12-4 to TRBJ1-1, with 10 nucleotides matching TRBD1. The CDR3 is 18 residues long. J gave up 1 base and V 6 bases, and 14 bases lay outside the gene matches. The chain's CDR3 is CASRDTRDRGPPNTEAFF. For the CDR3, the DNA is TGTGCCAGCAGGGATACCCGGGACAGGGGCCCCCCGAACACTGAAGCTTTCTTT.

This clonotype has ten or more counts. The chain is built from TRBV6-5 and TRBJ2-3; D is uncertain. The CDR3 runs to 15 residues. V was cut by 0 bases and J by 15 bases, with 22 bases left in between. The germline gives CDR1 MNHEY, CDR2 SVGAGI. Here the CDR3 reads CASSYSRWGLGPFYF. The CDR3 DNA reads TGTGCCAGCAGTTACTCGAGATGGGGTTTGGGCCCCTTTTATTTT.

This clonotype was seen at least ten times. The CDR3 region is CASIGGNMNGYTF. The CDR3 nucleotides read TGTGCCAGCATCGGGGGCAACATGAATGGCTACACCTTC. The V call is TRBV6-5, the J call TRBJ1-2; possibly TRBD1 for D (6 bases). With 7 bases removed from V and 6 bases from J, the gap between germline ends came to 15 bases. In germline, CDR1 is MNHEY, CDR2 SVGAGI. This CDR3 contains 13 residues.